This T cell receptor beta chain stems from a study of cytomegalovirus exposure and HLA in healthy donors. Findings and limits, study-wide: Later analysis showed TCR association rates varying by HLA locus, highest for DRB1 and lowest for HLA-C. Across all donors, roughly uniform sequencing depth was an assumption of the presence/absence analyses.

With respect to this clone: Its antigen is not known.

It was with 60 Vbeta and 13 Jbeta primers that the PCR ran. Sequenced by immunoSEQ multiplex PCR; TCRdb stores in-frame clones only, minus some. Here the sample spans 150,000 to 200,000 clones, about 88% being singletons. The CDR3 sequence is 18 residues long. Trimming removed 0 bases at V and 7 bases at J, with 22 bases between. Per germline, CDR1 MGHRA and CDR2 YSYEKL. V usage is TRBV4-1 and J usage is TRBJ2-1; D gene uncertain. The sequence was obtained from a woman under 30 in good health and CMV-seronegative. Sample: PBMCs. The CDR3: CASSQEVPRPPAVNEQFF. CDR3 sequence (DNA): TGCGCCAGCAGCCAAGAGGTCCCGCGTCCCCCGGCGGTAAATGAGCAGTTCTTC.